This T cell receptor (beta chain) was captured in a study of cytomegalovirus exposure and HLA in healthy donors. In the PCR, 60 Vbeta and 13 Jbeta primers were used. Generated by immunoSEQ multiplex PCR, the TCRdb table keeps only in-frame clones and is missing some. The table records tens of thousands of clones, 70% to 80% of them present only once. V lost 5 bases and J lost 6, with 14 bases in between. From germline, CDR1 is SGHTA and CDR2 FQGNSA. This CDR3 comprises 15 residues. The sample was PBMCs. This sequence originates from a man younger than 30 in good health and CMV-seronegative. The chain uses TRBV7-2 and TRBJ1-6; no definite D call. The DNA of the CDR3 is TGTGCCAGCAGCCAAGAGGGAGTGCCTAATTCACCCCTCCACTTT. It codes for CASSQEGVPNSPLHF.